These 5 T cell receptor beta chains share one sample of origin, sequenced in a study of shared clonotypes between healthy human individuals. Clones were sequenced by immunoSEQ multiplex PCR, and TCRdb holds only the in-frame ones, with some missing. The data show approximately 2.3 million clones, with approximately 95% seen just once and about 0.39% held by the top ten. What was sequenced was naive CD4+ T cells from PBMCs. Subset given: CD45RA+ positively selected. The source is a man aged 18 to 29 in good health. Some clones in this sample may be carry-over from other donors' samples.

The chain uses TRBV5-1 and TRBJ2-1, with 8 bases matching TRBD2. CDR1 and CDR2 (germline): SGHRS, YFSETQ. CDR3 length: 14 amino acids. Trimming removed 6 bases from V and 4 bases from J; junction bases left unmatched: 6. The CDR3 nucleotides are TGCGCCAGCAACCGAGTAGCGGGGTACAATGAGCAGTTCTTC. The encoded protein is CASNRVAGYNEQFF.

V usage is TRBV21-1 and J usage is TRBJ2-5; TRBD2 reflects the table's D call only, with no check against the DNA. TRBV21-1 is a pseudogene. This CDR3 contains 10 residues. The CDR3 DNA reads TGTGCCAGCCGCAGGGGGGCCCAGTACTTC. Its protein product is CASRRGAQYF.

This clone occurred once. The rearrangement uses TRBV5-5 and TRBJ1-5; 11 positions match TRBD1. The germline V gene has CDR1 SGHKS and CDR2 YYEKEE (reference sequence). The V segment lost 4 bases and the J segment 1 base; nucleotides outside the gene matches: 10. This CDR3 region has 18 residues. CDR3 sequence reads: CASSPAPGQGASNQPQHF. The CDR3 DNA follows: TGTGCCAGCAGCCCAGCGCCAGGACAGGGGGCGAGCAATCAGCCCCAGCATTTT.

The CDR3 nucleotides read TGTGCCAGCAGCTCCCAATCGGGGGCGGGCACTGAAGCTTTCTTT. Translation gives CASSSQSGAGTEAFF. This chain joins TRBV7-9 and TRBJ1-1; tentatively, D is TRBD1 (6 bases). The germline CDR1 and CDR2 sequences are SEHNR and FQNEAQ (reference sequence). V was cut by 4 bases and J by 4 bases, with 16 bases left in between. This CDR3 contains 15 residues.

This sequence joins TRBV11-3 and TRBJ2-5, with D maybe TRBD2 (5 bases). V was pared by 5 bases and J by 3 bases, with 10 bases between. This CDR3 contains 13 residues. CDR1 is SGHNT and CDR2 is YENEEA in the germline V gene. DNA for the CDR3: TGTGCCAGCAGCCGGGCGCGGGAAGAGACCCAGTACTTC. It codes for CASSRAREETQYF. The complete variable domain, with remaining parts taken from reference TRBV11-3 and TRBJ2-5, reads EAGVVQSPRYKIIEKKQPVAFWCNPISGHNTLYWYLQNLGQGPELLIRYENEEAVDDSQLPKDRFSAERLKGVDSTLKIQPAELGDSAVYLCASSRAREETQYFGPGTRLLVL.